One and the same sample provided the 25 T cell receptor beta chains below, sequenced in a study of T cell responses to AZD1222 COVID-19 vaccine. Clones were read by immunoSEQ multiplex PCR, and TCRdb kept only the in-frame ones, dropping some. Seen here are 180,000 or so clones, approximately 93% observed once, and the top ten hold around 3.8%. The sample here was peripheral blood, taken on day 0 of AZD1222 vaccination. All receptors derive from an adult in good health.

This chain joins TRBV19 and TRBJ1-1, with D possibly TRBD1 on 6 matching bases. V dropped 4 bases and J dropped 1 base, with 7 bases sitting between them. This CDR3 is built from 13 residues. Germline values: CDR1 LNHDA, CDR2 SQIVND (reference sequence). CDR3 protein: CASSKGGNTEAFF. CDR3 nucleotides: TGTGCCAGTAGTAAAGGGGGGAACACTGAAGCTTTCTTT.

The V call is TRBV27, the J call TRBJ2-7; TRBD1 or TRBD2 may be the D gene (6 bases each). Trimming cost V 2 bases and J 4 bases, with 9 bases left between them. Germline CDR1 reads MNHEY; CDR2 reads SMNVEV (reference sequence). The CDR3 has 13 residues. The CDR3 region is CASSLRGGYEQYF. CDR3 DNA sequence: TGTGCCAGCAGTTTAAGAGGGGGGTACGAGCAGTACTTC.

The V and J genes are TRBV19 and TRBJ1-2; D is unresolved. The CDR3 spans 12 residues. The germline gives CDR1 LNHDA, CDR2 SQIVND (reference sequence). V dropped 1 base and J dropped 8 bases, with 8 bases sitting between them. DNA for the CDR3: TGTGCCAGTAGTATAGGGTCGGAGGGCTACACCTTC. Residues: CASSIGSEGYTF.

The V call is TRBV4-1, the J call TRBJ1-1; 9 bases align to TRBD1. The CDR3 loop spans 17 amino acids. Trimming cost V 1 base and J 4 bases; bases outside gene matches: 10. The germline gives CDR1 MGHRA, CDR2 YSYEKL. CDR3 region: CASSQVSYLDRGTEAFF. The CDR3 nucleotides read TGCGCCAGCAGCCAAGTCTCCTACCTGGACAGGGGCACTGAAGCTTTCTTT.

The rearrangement uses TRBV4-2 and TRBJ2-3, with TRBD2 as a possible D gene (6 bases). This CDR3 has 14 residues. V lost 1 base to trimming and J lost 6 bases, with 11 bases between them. The germline gives CDR1 LGHNA, CDR2 YNFKEQ. CDR3 protein: CASSQVGSGDTQYF. In nucleotides, the CDR3 is TGTGCCAGCAGCCAAGTAGGAAGCGGGGATACGCAGTATTTT.

This sequence joins TRBV6-5 and TRBJ2-1; 13 bases are a match to TRBD2. V lost 6 bases to trimming and J lost 12 bases; unmatched junction nucleotides: 11. The germline gives CDR1 MNHEY, CDR2 SVGAGI. This CDR3 spans 15 amino acids. The CDR3 region is CASSPRTSGGYMQFF. The CDR3 bases are TGTGCCAGCAGCCCGAGGACTAGCGGGGGATATATGCAGTTCTTC.

For the CDR3, the DNA is TGTGCCTGGAGAGGCAGGGGGCGAGCTTTCTTT. Residues: CAWRGRGRAFF. The chain links TRBV30 to TRBJ1-1, with 8 bases matching TRBD1. CDR3 length: 11 amino acids. Germline V lookup: CDR1 GTSNPN, CDR2 SVGIG (reference sequence). V lost 3 bases and J lost 10; bases outside the gene matches: 4.

The rearrangement links TRBV5-8 to TRBJ1-2, with D possibly matching TRBD1 (5 bases). CDR3 length equals 16 residues. CDR1 SGHTS and CDR2 YDEGEE come from the germline V gene. Deletions cut 4 bases from V and 4 bases from J, with 20 bases between. CDR3 residues: CASSPELRGVSYGYTF. DNA for the CDR3: TGTGCCAGCAGCCCCGAATTAAGGGGCGTTAGCTATGGCTACACCTTC.

The rearrangement links TRBV29-1 to TRBJ2-1; D unclear. Trimming removed 5 bases from V and 9 bases from J, with 8 bases in between. Germline CDR1 reads SQVTM; CDR2 reads ANQGSEA. The CDR3 length is 10 residues. CDR3 coding DNA: TGCAGCGTTTCGGACGGTGAGCAGTTCTTC. Protein product: CSVSDGEQFF.

This clone came up once. This sequence joins TRBV10-2 and TRBJ2-7, with D possibly TRBD1 on 5 matching bases. Germline CDR1 WSHSY, CDR2 SAAADI. Between the trimmed V and J ends, which lost 2 bases and 7 bases, there was a span of 9 bases. This CDR3 has 12 amino acids. The CDR3 nucleotides read TGCGCCAGCAGTGAGAGCAGGGATGAGCAGTACTTC. The encoded protein is CASSESRDEQYF.

The chain carries TRBV10-1 and TRBJ1-2; TRBD1 agrees at 7 bases. The CDR3 is made up of 13 amino acids. Germline V gene sequence: CDR1 WNHNN, CDR2 SYGVQD (reference sequence). V shed 3 bases and J 8 bases; nucleotides not matched to a gene: 6. The CDR3 reads CASSDDRVRGYTF. CDR3 DNA sequence: TGCGCCAGCAGTGACGACAGGGTGCGGGGCTACACCTTC.

This chain links TRBV20-1 with TRBJ2-7, with D possibly matching TRBD2 (6 bases). CDR3 size: 16 residues. Germline assignment: CDR1 DFQATT and CDR2 SNEGSKA (reference sequence). V was cut by 3 bases and J by 9 bases, with 27 bases left in between. In nucleotides, the CDR3 is TGCAGTGCTAGTAGGTCGTTTGGCGGGATTTCTTTCTGGCAGTACTTC. Translated, it gives CSASRSFGGISFWQYF.

This clone was picked up a small number of times. The gene calls are TRBV7-9 and TRBJ2-1; 10 bases map to TRBD2. The V and J ends lost 2 bases and 8 bases, in that order; junction bases with no gene match: 9. Germline V gives CDR1 SEHNR, CDR2 FQNEAQ (reference sequence). The CDR3 loop spans 16 amino acids. DNA for the CDR3: TGTGCCAGCAGCTTAAGTGAGAGCGGGAGGGCCCATGAGCAGTTCTTC. Its translation is CASSLSESGRAHEQFF.

This rearrangement joins TRBV18 to TRBJ1-5; D is perhaps TRBD1 (5 bases). Germline CDR1 reads KGHSH; CDR2 reads LQKENI. The CDR3 has 16 residues. V was shortened by 2 bases and J by 0 bases, with 11 bases between the two germline ends. The CDR3, as DNA: TGTGCCAGCTCACCAAGTAGGGACGATAGCAATCAGCCCCAGCATTTT. Translating it yields CASSPSRDDSNQPQHF. The full variable domain, with the rest looked up from reference TRBV18 and TRBJ1-5, is NAGVMQNPRHLVRRRGQEARLRCSPMKGHSHVYWYRQLPEEGLKFMVYLQKENIIDESGMPKERFSAEFPKEGPSILRIQQVVRGDSAAYFCASSPSRDDSNQPQHFGDGTRLSIL.

The chain combines TRBV2 with TRBJ2-3; the D gene is possibly TRBD2 (6 bases). CDR1 and CDR2 from the germline V gene are SNHLY and FYNNEI. V dropped 4 bases and J dropped 7 bases, with 9 bases sitting between them. This CDR3 is built from 12 residues. The CDR3 DNA sequence: TGTGCCAGCAGTGTAGCGGCGTATACGCAGTATTTT. It is translated as CASSVAAYTQYF. The variable domain in full, with the rest retrieved from reference TRBV2 and TRBJ2-3, is EPEVTQTPSHQVTQMGQEVILRCVPISNHLYFYWYRQILGQKVEFLVSFYNNEISEKSEIFDDQFSVERPDGSNFTLKIRSTKLEDSAMYFCASSVAAYTQYFGPGTRLTVL.

V usage is TRBV2 and J usage is TRBJ2-3; TRBD2 aligns across 7 bases. This CDR3 is 14 amino acids long. V trimming: 6 bases; J trimming: 6 bases; junction bases outside the gene matches: 9. The germline CDR1 and CDR2 sequences are SNHLY and FYNNEI. CDR3 sequence reads: CASRAGNAWDTQYF. Here the CDR3 DNA reads TGTGCCAGCAGAGCGGGAAATGCCTGGGATACGCAGTATTTT.

This chain links TRBV9 with TRBJ1-1; D unresolved. From germline, CDR1 is SGDLS and CDR2 YYNGEE. Between the trimmed V and J ends, which lost 4 bases and 4 bases, there was a span of 8 bases. This CDR3 is built from 12 residues. The CDR3 coding sequence is TGTGCCAGCAGCTCCATAAGCACTGAAGCTTTCTTT. This sequence encodes CASSSISTEAFF.

This chain uses TRBV5-4 with TRBJ2-1; no reliable D call. Trimming took off 0 bases at V and 3 bases at J, with 4 bases between the two ends. The CDR3 extends over 13 amino acids. The germline CDR1 and CDR2 sequences are SGHNT and YYREEE (reference sequence). Here the CDR3 reads CASSLEDYNEQFF. CDR3 bases: TGTGCCAGCAGCTTGGAGGACTACAATGAGCAGTTCTTC.

The chain combines TRBV30 with TRBJ1-1; 8 bases map to TRBD1. V lost 7 bases to trimming and J lost 1 base; unmatched junction nucleotides: 5. This CDR3 contains 13 residues. CDR1 and CDR2 from the germline V gene are GTSNPN and SVGIG (reference sequence). CDR3 in DNA: TGTGCCTACAGGGGACAGGCGAACACTGAAGCTTTCTTT. Translating gives CAYRGQANTEAFF.

The chain has TRBV11-2 and TRBJ2-7, with D perhaps matching TRBD2 (5 bases). The V and J ends lost 1 base and 4 bases respectively, with 11 bases between them. The CDR3 extends over 14 amino acids. Germline V lookup: CDR1 SGHAT, CDR2 FQNNGV. CDR3 DNA sequence: TGTGCCAGCAGCTTAGTTGGACTCATTTACGAGCAGTACTTC. Its translation is CASSLVGLIYEQYF. Using reference TRBV11-2 and TRBJ2-7 for the parts outside the CDR3, the full variable domain is EAGVAQSPRYKIIEKRQSVAFWCNPISGHATLYWYQQILGQGPKLLIQFQNNGVVDDSQLPKDRFSAERLKGVDSTLKIQPAKLEDSAVYLCASSLVGLIYEQYFGPGTRLTVT.

V is TRBV18 and J is TRBJ1-6; TRBD1 matches 10 bases. Germline V CDR1 and CDR2: KGHSH, LQKENI. The CDR3 is 14 residues long. With 6 bases clipped from V and 10 bases from J, the junction kept 6 bases outside the gene matches. As DNA, the CDR3 is TGTGCCAGCTCCGGGACAGGGGTAGGGTCACCCCTCCACTTT. This sequence encodes CASSGTGVGSPLHF.

The J gene is TRBJ1-6, the V gene TRBV7-6; TRBD1 is a possible D gene (5 bases). CDR3 length: 18 residues. The V end lost 1 base, the J end lost 0 bases, and 13 bases lay between the germline ends. Per the germline V gene, CDR1 is SGHVS and CDR2 is FNYEAQ. DNA for the CDR3: TGTGCCAGCAGCTTAGAGGACCCAGGGAGCTCCTATAATTCACCCCTCCACTTT. This encodes CASSLEDPGSSYNSPLHF.

The rearrangement joins TRBV5-5 to TRBJ2-7; 8 nucleotides align to TRBD1. Germline V CDR1 and CDR2: SGHKS, YYEKEE (reference sequence). The V segment lost 4 bases and the J segment 1 base; nucleotides outside the gene matches: 4. This CDR3 is built from 14 residues. In nucleotides, the CDR3 is TGTGCCAGCAGCACTGACAGGGGTTCCTACGAGCAGTACTTC. This translates into CASSTDRGSYEQYF.

This rearrangement joins TRBV18 to TRBJ1-2, with 9 bases that match TRBD1. CDR3 length equals 18 residues. After removal of 2 bases from V and 8 bases from J, the junction contained 18 bases not matched to a gene. Germline V gene sequence: CDR1 KGHSH, CDR2 LQKENI. CDR3: CASSPYLPLGQGTKGYTF. The CDR3 DNA is TGTGCCAGCTCACCATACTTACCTTTGGGACAGGGAACGAAGGGCTACACCTTC.

J is TRBJ2-3 and V is TRBV19; D gene unclear. The CDR3 is made up of 13 amino acids. Germline V gives CDR1 LNHDA, CDR2 SQIVND (reference sequence). V was shortened by 3 bases and J by 4 bases, with 8 bases between the two germline ends. The CDR3, as DNA: TGTGCCAGTAGTATGGATGGAGCAGATACGCAGTATTTT. Protein: CASSMDGADTQYF.